A selection of T cell receptor beta chains follows, all from one sample in a study of cytomegalovirus exposure and HLA in healthy donors. Sequenced by immunoSEQ multiplex PCR; TCRdb stores in-frame clones only, minus some. The repertoire holds about 140,000 clones, with 60% to 85% as singletons. Material: PBMCs. These receptors were taken from a female donor in good health and CMV-seropositive. CDR3s include the opening cysteine and the closing phenylalanine or tryptophan. D genes are given only for firm matches. Clone size is stated in some rows and not others, as once, few, many or a class when expanded.

TRBV28	few	TRBJ1-2	-	CASSLRQASGYTF	TGTGCCAGCAGTTTGCGACAGGCTAGTGGCTACACCTTC
TRBV5-4	once	TRBJ1-2	-	CASSEGNYGYTF	TGTGCCAGCAGCGAGGGTAACTATGGCTACACCTTC
TRBV27	-	TRBJ2-7	TRBD1	CASSLAGTGLYEQYF	TGTGCCAGCAGTTTGGCCGGGACAGGGCTCTACGAGCAGTACTTC
TRBV13	-	TRBJ1-2	TRBD1	CASSPGTGRGGYTF	TGTGCCAGCAGCCCAGGGACAGGACGGGGTGGCTACACCTTC
TRBV19	-	TRBJ2-5	TRBD2	CASSSSLAGGQETQYF	TGTGCCAGTAGTAGCTCCCTAGCGGGGGGGCAAGAGACCCAGTACTTC
TRBV7-3	-	TRBJ2-3	TRBD2	CASSLTSGGNTQYF	TGTGCCAGCAGCCTGACTAGCGGTGGGAATACGCAGTATTTT
TRBV11-2	-	TRBJ2-7	TRBD2	CASSLEPSGSYEQYF	TGTGCCAGCAGCTTAGAGCCTAGCGGGAGCTACGAGCAGTACTTC
TRBV5-1	once	TRBJ1-1	-	CASSPDSFTEAFF	TGCGCCAGCAGCCCGGACAGTTTCACTGAAGCTTTCTTT
TRBV7-6	-	TRBJ2-3	-	CASSLYNSYRTDTQYF	TGTGCCAGCAGCTTATATAACAGCTACCGCACAGATACGCAGTATTTT
TRBV2	-	TRBJ2-3	TRBD2	CASHLAGSDTQYF	TGTGCCAGCCATCTAGCGGGGTCAGATACGCAGTATTTT
TRBV18	-	TRBJ2-3	-	CASSLYTDTQYF	TGTGCCAGCTCACTATACACAGATACGCAGTATTTT
TRBV27	-	TRBJ1-4	TRBD1	CASSLDRGPNEKLFF	TGTGCCAGCAGTTTAGACAGGGGGCCTAATGAAAAACTGTTTTTT
TRBV5-1	few	TRBJ1-5	-	CASSYRDYSNQPQHF	TGCGCCAGCAGCTACAGGGACTATAGCAATCAGCCCCAGCATTTT
TRBV5-1	-	TRBJ1-1	TRBD1	CASSRTGMNTEAFF	TGCGCCAGCAGCCGGACAGGGATGAACACTGAAGCTTTCTTT
TRBV29-1	-	TRBJ1-3	-	CSVDGGAGNTIYF	TGCAGCGTTGACGGGGGGGCTGGAAACACCATATATTTT
TRBV7-9	-	TRBJ2-7	TRBD1	CASSRTGQGYEQYF	TGTGCCAGCAGCCGGACGGGACAGGGCTACGAGCAGTACTTC
TRBV11-2	-	TRBJ1-4	-	CASSIGGPNEKLFF	TGTGCCAGCAGCATCGGTGGGCCCAATGAAAAACTGTTTTTT
TRBV29-1	-	TRBJ2-7	TRBD1	CSVELPGQGYEQYF	TGCAGCGTTGAACTCCCGGGACAGGGATACGAGCAGTACTTC
TRBV7-7	-	TRBJ2-1	-	CASSLGFSYNEQFF	TGTGCCAGCAGCTTAGGGTTTAGCTACAATGAGCAGTTCTTC
TRBV4-2	-	TRBJ2-1	TRBD2	CASSQDSGRAGNEQFF	TGTGCCAGCAGCCAAGATAGTGGGAGGGCCGGAAATGAGCAGTTCTTC
TRBV28	-	TRBJ2-4	-	CASSSGEAKENIQYF	TGTGCCAGCAGTTCGGGAGAGGCGAAGGAAAACATTCAGTACTTC
TRBV30	few	TRBJ2-3	TRBD2	CAWRTGLAGGDTQYF	TGTGCCTGGAGGACGGGACTAGCGGGAGGAGATACGCAGTATTTT
TRBV14	-	TRBJ1-6	TRBD1	CASSLNIQGTPLHF	TGTGCCAGCAGCCTGAATATACAGGGGACACCCCTCCACTTT
TRBV7-3	-	TRBJ2-3	TRBD1	CASSLTGAGTGDDKQYF	TGTGCCAGCAGCTTAACGGGGGCCGGGACAGGGGACGATAAGCAGTATTTT
TRBV30	-	TRBJ1-5	-	CAWSTPLSPEKPQHF	TGTGCCTGGAGTACTCCTCTCTCCCCCGAGAAGCCCCAGCATTTT
TRBV6-1	-	TRBJ2-7	TRBD2	CASVEGGSSYEQYF	TGTGCCAGCGTCGAGGGCGGGAGCTCCTACGAGCAGTACTTC
TRBV7-6	-	TRBJ2-7	-	CASSDPGQDEQYF	TGTGCCAGCAGCGACCCGGGACAAGACGAGCAGTACTTC
TRBV7-2	few	TRBJ2-5	TRBD2	CASSFRGLAGPQETQYF	TGTGCCAGCAGCTTTAGGGGACTAGCGGGGCCCCAAGAGACCCAGTACTTC